This T cell receptor (beta chain) was captured by sequencing in a study of Tregs in tolerant kidney transplant recipients. Here immunoSEQ multiplex PCR was the method, and the copy in TCRdb shows in-frame clones only, minus some. The sample includes about 2,800 clones, around two fifths of them seen just once. Germline lookup yields CDR1 KGHSH and CDR2 LQKENI. This CDR3 contains 16 residues. V dropped 3 bases and J dropped 4; count of bases not matched to a gene: 9. As to this clone: Its antigen is still unknown.

The TCR was taken from a human donor in good health. The specimen was Tregs from blood grown in culture. V is TRBV18 and J is TRBJ1-1; 9 bases map to TRBD1. The CDR3 here is CASSPGQGRGSTEAFF. The CDR3 DNA sequence: TGTGCCAGCTCACCGGGACAGGGTCGTGGGAGCACTGAAGCTTTCTTT.